The entry that follows covers one T cell receptor (beta chain) sequence. Its cognate antigen is unknown. The sample originates from a study of shared clonotypes between healthy human individuals. General study points: For naive CD4 cells, around 5% of clonotypes were shared across a handful of donors.

Profiling relied on immunoSEQ multiplex PCR, and the TCRdb table lists in-frame clones only, not all of them. The sample includes around 2,000,000 clones, approximately 94% of them seen just once. The naive CD8 subset, CD45RO-negative cells positively selected for CCR7, excluded terminally differentiated effector memory CD45RA+ cells. Donors included only healthy HIV-negative adults lacking recent acute infections or vaccinations. The TCR sequence derives from a young man in good health. Sequenced sample: naive CD8+ T cells sorted from blood.

The CDR3 here is CASSEPREGRETQYF. CDR3 bases: TGCGCCAGCAGTGAGCCGCGGGAGGGTAGAGAGACCCAGTACTTC. The rearrangement joins TRBV10-2 to TRBJ2-5, with 9 bases lining up with TRBD2. The CDR3 is made up of 15 amino acids. Germline V lookup: CDR1 WSHSY, CDR2 SAAADI. J gave up 4 bases and V 2 bases, and 5 bases lay outside the gene matches.